This passage covers 12 T cell receptor beta chains from one sample sequenced in a study of T cells expressing NK-cell markers. TCRdb derives one entry per CDR3 protein from the 5' RACE reads, leaving out DNA. The sample has 450,000 to 600,000 distinct CDR3 sequences, and its top ten clones hold under 4.5%. Sequenced input: blood T cells: a sorted CD56 or NKG2C T cell subset, CD4+ or CD8+ T cells, or bulk PBMC T cells (not recorded which). Receptor source: a man younger than 35 in good health.

This chain links TRBV9 with TRBJ2-3; TCRdb's D call, TRBD1, is unchecked because there is no DNA. Germline assignment: CDR1 SGDLS and CDR2 YYNGEE. This CDR3 is 17 amino acids long. The CDR3 loop is CASSVFGQVTQVDTQYF. Full variable domain (remainder filled in from reference TRBV9 and TRBJ2-3): DSGVTQTPKHLITATGQRVTLRCSPRSGDLSVYWYQQSLDQGLQFLIQYYNGEERAKGNILERFSAQQFPDLHSELNLSSLELGDSALYFCASSVFGQVTQVDTQYFGPGTRLTVL.

The chain employs TRBV5-1 and TRBJ2-5; the D call from TCRdb, TRBD2, cannot be confirmed without DNA. This CDR3 has 16 residues. Per the germline V gene, CDR1 is SGHRS and CDR2 is YFSETQ. The CDR3 sequence is CASSTQRTSGQETQYF.

V usage is TRBV5-1 and J usage is TRBJ1-1; the D gene TCRdb calls, TRBD1, cannot be checked with no DNA. Germline V gene lookup returns CDR1 SGHRS and CDR2 YFSETQ. There are 14 residues in the CDR3. The CDR3 loop is CASSSKTDGTEAFF.

The chain carries TRBV30 and TRBJ2-5; the TRBD2 assignment by TCRdb is unverifiable without DNA. CDR3 length equals 15 residues. In germline, CDR1 is GTSNPN, CDR2 SVGIG (reference sequence). CDR3 protein: CAWSVKGGIQETQYF.

The gene calls are TRBV20-1 and TRBJ2-3; TCRdb outputs TRBD1, but without DNA this stays unchecked. This CDR3 spans 12 amino acids. CDR1 is DFQATT and CDR2 is SNEGSKA in the germline V gene (reference sequence). This chain's CDR3 is CSARDNELTQYF.

J is TRBJ1-5 and V is TRBV5-1; TCRdb picks TRBD1, but there is no DNA to check that call. Germline loops: CDR1 SGHRS, CDR2 YFSETQ. CDR3 length: 14 residues. CDR3 residues: CASSRDGPHQPQHF.

V usage is TRBV11-2 and J usage is TRBJ2-3; TCRdb's D call of TRBD1 is untestable without DNA. Germline-derived CDR1 and CDR2 are SGHAT and FQNNGV. The CDR3 runs to 15 residues. CDR3: CASSQPGLATDTQYF. The full variable domain, with the rest looked up from reference TRBV11-2 and TRBJ2-3, is EAGVAQSPRYKIIEKRQSVAFWCNPISGHATLYWYQQILGQGPKLLIQFQNNGVVDDSQLPKDRFSAERLKGVDSTLKIQPAKLEDSAVYLCASSQPGLATDTQYFGPGTRLTVL.

The chain recombines TRBV6-4 with TRBJ1-2; TCRdb lists TRBD1, though no DNA is available to test this call. The germline V gene encodes CDR1 MRHNA and CDR2 SNTAGT. The CDR3 extends over 13 amino acids. The CDR3 here is CASSELGGWGYTF.

V is TRBV12-3 or TRBV12-4 and J is TRBJ1-2; TCRdb's assignment of TRBD1 cannot be checked, as there is no DNA. The CDR3 has 12 residues. The CDR3 loop is CASSLQGAGYTF.

The chain is built from TRBV6-1 and TRBJ2-2; TCRdb returns TRBD1, unconfirmable since there is no DNA. CDR1 is MNHNS, CDR2 SASEGT, per germline. CDR3 length: 14 amino acids. The CDR3 loop reads CASRGGSVTGELFF.

The rearrangement links TRBV7-2 to TRBJ1-6. The CDR3 runs to 12 residues. Germline CDR1 and CDR2: SGHTA and FQGNSA. This CDR3 is CASRLLGSPLHF.

V is TRBV12-3 or TRBV12-4 and J is TRBJ1-1. The CDR3 extends over 12 amino acids. The CDR3 protein is CASSLRPEGAFF.